Each of the 26 T cell receptor beta chains below was sequenced from the same sample in a study of T cell repertoires in ileal Crohn's disease. Sequencing used immunoSEQ multiplex PCR; TCRdb keeps in-frame clones, though not all of them. The sample yields roughly 16,000 clones, approximately 94% seen once. Material for sequencing was ileal tissue. These TCRs come from an adult with Crohn's disease.

This rearrangement joins TRBV12-5 to TRBJ1-1; 7 bases map to TRBD1. Germline CDR1 reads LGHNT; CDR2 reads FRNRAP. CDR3 length: 16 residues. Unmatched junction bases numbered 5, after V lost 1 base and J lost 0 bases. Here the CDR3 DNA reads TGTGCTAGTGGTTTGGCCGCGACAGGGATGAACACTGAAGCTTTCTTT. This encodes CASGLAATGMNTEAFF.

This rearrangement joins TRBV5-1 to TRBJ2-7, with D possibly TRBD2 on 6 matching bases. Trimming took 5 bases from V and 5 from J, leaving 20 bases between them. The CDR3 extends over 15 amino acids. Germline values: CDR1 SGHRS, CDR2 YFSETQ. In DNA, the CDR3 is TGCGCCAGCAGTCCCCGGGCGCCTACTAGCCACGAGCAGTACTTC. Translation: CASSPRAPTSHEQYF.

This clone was counted once. The rearrangement uses TRBV5-1 and TRBJ2-3, with D possibly TRBD1 on 6 matching bases. CDR3 size: 15 residues. Germline V gives CDR1 SGHRS, CDR2 YFSETQ. Trimming removed 1 base from V and 2 bases from J, with 11 bases in between. The CDR3 DNA follows: TGCGCCAGCAGCTTGATGACAGGTTACACAGATACGCAGTATTTT. Its translation is CASSLMTGYTDTQYF.

This clone occurred once. The chain couples TRBV6-1 to TRBJ2-5, with TRBD2 matching over 11 bases. V lost 4 bases to trimming and J lost 7 bases; unmatched junction nucleotides: 11. This CDR3 spans 16 amino acids. CDR1 MNHNS and CDR2 SASEGT come from the germline V gene. CDR3 in amino acids: CASSVRTSGGQGTQYF. The CDR3 coding sequence is TGTGCCAGCAGTGTCCGAACTAGCGGGGGTCAGGGGACCCAGTACTTC.

The rearrangement links TRBV9 to TRBJ1-1; 7 nucleotides match TRBD1. V lost 3 bases and J lost 1; bases outside the gene matches: 3. This CDR3 spans 14 amino acids. CDR1 is SGDLS and CDR2 is YYNGEE in the germline V gene. This CDR3 is CASSARTGNTEAFF. DNA of the CDR3: TGTGCCAGCAGCGCAAGGACAGGGAACACTGAAGCTTTCTTT.

The chain combines TRBV5-6 with TRBJ2-5; no clear D. This CDR3 comprises 15 residues. V dropped 0 bases and J dropped 4 bases, with 13 bases sitting between them. Germline loops: CDR1 SGHDT, CDR2 YYEEEE. DNA for the CDR3: TGTGCCAGCAGCTTGGCCGCGGCCCGAGGAGAGACCCAGTACTTC. As protein: CASSLAAARGETQYF.

This chain uses TRBV7-2 with TRBJ2-5; either TRBD1 or TRBD2 may fit D (5 bases each). Germline V CDR1 and CDR2: SGHTA, FQGNSA. The CDR3 loop spans 13 amino acids. The CDR3 is CASERGLQETQYF. The CDR3, as DNA: TGTGCTAGCGAAAGGGGATTACAAGAGACCCAGTACTTC.

The V gene is TRBV29-1, the J gene TRBJ2-3; the match to TRBD2 covers 11 bases. The V segment lost 7 bases and the J segment 7 bases; nucleotides outside the gene matches: 10. This CDR3 is 14 amino acids long. Germline CDR1 is SQVTM and CDR2 is ANQGSEA. The CDR3 here is CSADLAGGPNTQYF. The CDR3 DNA sequence: TGCAGCGCCGACCTAGCGGGGGGCCCCAATACGCAGTATTTT.

This chain connects TRBV29-1 to TRBJ1-2; 7 bases agree with TRBD1. In germline, CDR1 is SQVTM, CDR2 ANQGSEA. This CDR3 spans 14 amino acids. Losses at the gene ends were 0 bases for V and 3 bases for J; bases not matched to a gene: 4. CDR3 coding DNA: TGCAGCGTTGAAGATCTTCAGGGGGACTATGGCTACACCTTC. Its translation: CSVEDLQGDYGYTF.

The V gene is TRBV5-1, the J gene TRBJ2-1; D perhaps matches TRBD1 (5 bases). This CDR3 is 16 amino acids long. Germline V CDR1 and CDR2: SGHRS, YFSETQ. V was clipped by 4 bases and J by 0 bases, with 14 bases between them. The CDR3 nucleotides read TGCGCCAGCAGCACCACTCCGACAGCCTCCTACAATGAGCAGTTCTTC. Protein sequence: CASSTTPTASYNEQFF. Filled out from reference TRBV5-1 and TRBJ2-1, the complete variable domain reads KAGVTQTPRYLIKTRGQQVTLSCSPISGHRSVSWYQQTPGQGLQFLFEYFSETQRNKGNFPGRFSGRQFSNSRSEMNVSTLELGDSALYLCASSTTPTASYNEQFFGPGTRLTVL.

This clone was counted between two and nine times. V is TRBV7-2 and J is TRBJ2-1; TRBD2 matches at 15 bases. CDR3 length equals 14 residues. V was clipped by 2 bases and J by 12 bases; unmatched bases: 2. Per the germline V gene, CDR1 is SGHTA and CDR2 is FQGNSA. The CDR3 sequence is CASSLRTSGGAQFF. In nucleotides, the CDR3 is TGTGCCAGCAGCTTAAGGACTAGCGGGGGGGCGCAGTTCTTC.

This chain connects TRBV27 to TRBJ2-1; tentative D call: TRBD2 (6 bases). There are 13 residues in the CDR3. Trimming pared 6 bases from V and 8 bases from J, leaving 14 bases between. CDR1 and CDR2 from the germline V gene are MNHEY and SMNVEV (reference sequence). The CDR3 DNA follows: TGTGCCAGCAGGGGACGGGGAGGTCATGAGCAGTTCTTC. Translating gives CASRGRGGHEQFF.

The V call is TRBV27, the J call TRBJ2-2; D gene unclear. The CDR3 extends over 15 amino acids. Germline-derived CDR1 and CDR2 are MNHEY and SMNVEV (reference sequence). V dropped 2 bases and J dropped 1 base, with 8 bases sitting between them. This CDR3 reads CASSLSRMNTGELFF. CDR3 DNA: TGTGCCAGCAGTTTAAGCAGGATGAACACCGGGGAGCTGTTTTTT.

The chain uses TRBV19 and TRBJ1-5; D possibly corresponds to TRBD1 (5 bases). Looked up from germline, CDR1 is LNHDA and CDR2 is SQIVND (reference sequence). This CDR3 has 16 amino acids. Trimming cost V 1 base and J 3 bases, with 13 bases left between them. CDR3 DNA: TGTGCCAGTAGTATAGCTTCCGGGGGTTCCAATCAGCCCCAGCATTTT. Translated, it gives CASSIASGGSNQPQHF.

The chain recombines TRBV18 with TRBJ2-7; 10 bases match TRBD1. The CDR3 runs 15 residues. CDR1 and CDR2 (germline): KGHSH, LQKENI. The V segment lost 2 bases and the J segment 8 bases; nucleotides outside the gene matches: 9. Here the CDR3 reads CASSPTDRGRFKQYF. The DNA of the CDR3 is TGTGCCAGCTCACCAACCGACAGGGGGCGATTCAAGCAGTACTTC.

The chain recombines TRBV13 with TRBJ1-1; possibly TRBD1 for D (5 bases). The CDR3 runs 14 residues. Germline V gene sequence: CDR1 PRHDT, CDR2 FYEKMQ (reference sequence). Trimming took 5 bases from V and 2 from J, leaving 12 bases between them. This chain's CDR3 is CASSGDRDNTEAFF. The CDR3 DNA is TGTGCCAGCAGCGGAGACAGAGATAACACTGAAGCTTTCTTT.

V and J are TRBV30 and TRBJ1-2, with 7 bases lining up with TRBD1. The CDR3 sequence is 15 residues long. CDR1 is GTSNPN and CDR2 is SVGIG in the germline V gene (reference sequence). J gave up 4 bases and V 0 bases, and 8 bases lay outside the gene matches. For the CDR3, the DNA is TGTGCCTGGAGTGTAAGTTTGGGACAGACCTATGGCTACACCTTC. Translation gives CAWSVSLGQTYGYTF.

The CDR3 coding sequence is TGTGCCAGCACTGTGGGCAAAGGGTTGGAGGCTGAAGCTTTCTTT. Its translation: CASTVGKGLEAEAFF. The chain has TRBV7-9 and TRBJ1-1; the D is unclear. The CDR3 is 15 amino acids. Germline V gives CDR1 SEHNR, CDR2 FQNEAQ (reference sequence). V lost 7 bases and J 6 bases, leaving 21 bases between the germline ends.

The chain carries TRBV7-3 and TRBJ2-2, with D uncertain. The CDR3 extends over 15 amino acids. Between the trimmed V and J ends, which lost 4 bases and 0 bases, there was a span of 9 bases. The germline gives CDR1 SGHTA, CDR2 FQGTGA. The CDR3: CASSSYSTNTGELFF. As DNA, the CDR3 is TGTGCCAGCAGCTCCTACTCAACGAACACCGGGGAGCTGTTTTTT.

The rearrangement links TRBV19 to TRBJ1-4, with 8 bases aligning to TRBD1. This CDR3 is 16 amino acids long. With 6 bases clipped from V and 7 bases from J, the junction kept 13 bases outside the gene matches. CDR1 LNHDA and CDR2 SQIVND come from the germline V gene (reference sequence). The CDR3 loop reads CASRNHPTGVGEKLFF. In DNA, the CDR3 is TGTGCCAGTAGAAATCATCCGACAGGGGTTGGTGAAAAACTGTTTTTT. Based on the CDR3 plus reference TRBV19 and TRBJ1-4, the full variable domain is DGGITQSPKYLFRKEGQNVTLSCEQNLNHDAMYWYRQDPGQGLRLIYYSQIVNDFQKGDIAEGYSVSREKKESFPLTVTSAQKNPTAFYLCASRNHPTGVGEKLFFGSGTQLSVL.

The rearrangement uses TRBV11-2 and TRBJ2-1; 8 nucleotides align to TRBD2. CDR3 size: 15 residues. Unmatched junction bases numbered 4, after V lost 2 bases and J lost 4 bases. Germline assignment: CDR1 SGHAT and CDR2 FQNNGV. DNA of the CDR3: TGTGCCAGCAGCTTACTGCGGGGGGCATACAATGAGCAGTTCTTC. It translates to CASSLLRGAYNEQFF.

This clone was recorded a few times. The chain carries TRBV19 and TRBJ1-6; the match to TRBD1 covers 7 bases. The trim removed 6 bases at V and 8 bases at J, leaving 10 bases unmatched. The germline CDR1 and CDR2 sequences are LNHDA and SQIVND (reference sequence). This CDR3 comprises 15 residues. The CDR3 loop is CASREPGQNHSPLHF. CDR3 coding DNA: TGTGCCAGTAGGGAACCGGGACAGAACCATTCACCCCTCCACTTT.

This sequence joins TRBV5-1 and TRBJ2-5, with TRBD2 matching over 10 bases. This CDR3 spans 18 amino acids. Germline values: CDR1 SGHRS, CDR2 YFSETQ. J gave up 3 bases and V 0 bases, and 11 bases lay outside the gene matches. CDR3 protein: CASSLGAGGALGKETQYF. The CDR3 nucleotides read TGCGCCAGCAGCTTGGGAGCGGGGGGGGCCCTTGGGAAAGAGACCCAGTACTTC. Variable domain in full (rest from reference TRBV5-1 and TRBJ2-5): KAGVTQTPRYLIKTRGQQVTLSCSPISGHRSVSWYQQTPGQGLQFLFEYFSETQRNKGNFPGRFSGRQFSNSRSEMNVSTLELGDSALYLCASSLGAGGALGKETQYFGPGTRLLVL.

The rearrangement links TRBV5-3 to TRBJ2-7; no clear D gene. TRBV5-3 is placed among ORFs of uncertain function. The V end lost 2 bases, the J end lost 2 bases, and 11 bases lay between the germline ends. The CDR3 is 14 residues long. CDR3 nucleotides: TGTGCCAGAAGCTTAGTACAGAGTACCTACGAGCAGTACTTC. Translating it yields CARSLVQSTYEQYF.

J is TRBJ2-3 and V is TRBV5-1; D is perhaps TRBD1 (6 bases). Trimming removed 0 bases at V and 5 bases at J, with 19 bases between. The CDR3 has 17 residues. The germline V gene encodes CDR1 SGHRS and CDR2 YFSETQ. The CDR3 sequence: CASSLGDRDTWRDTQYF. In DNA, the CDR3 is TGCGCCAGCAGCTTGGGGGACCGGGACACCTGGCGAGATACGCAGTATTTT.

V and J are TRBV9 and TRBJ1-1, with D unresolved. Germline V CDR1 and CDR2: SGDLS, YYNGEE. V was pared by 5 bases and J by 4 bases, with 12 bases between. This CDR3 contains 13 residues. The CDR3 DNA sequence: TGTGCCAGCAGGATACTCCGTCTCACTGAAGCTTTCTTT. As protein: CASRILRLTEAFF.